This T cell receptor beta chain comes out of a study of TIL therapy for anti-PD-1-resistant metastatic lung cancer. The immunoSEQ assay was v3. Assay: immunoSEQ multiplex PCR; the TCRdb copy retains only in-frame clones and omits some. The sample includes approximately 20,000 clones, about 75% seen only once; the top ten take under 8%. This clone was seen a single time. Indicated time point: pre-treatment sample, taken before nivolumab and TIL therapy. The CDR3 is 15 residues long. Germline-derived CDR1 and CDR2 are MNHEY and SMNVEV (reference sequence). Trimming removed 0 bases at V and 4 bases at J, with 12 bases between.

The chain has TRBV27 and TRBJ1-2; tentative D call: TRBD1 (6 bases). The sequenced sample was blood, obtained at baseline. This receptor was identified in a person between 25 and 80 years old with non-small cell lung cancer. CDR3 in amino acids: CASSLSSRGPYGYTF. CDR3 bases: TGTGCCAGCAGTTTATCTTCCAGGGGCCCCTATGGCTACACCTTC.